The clone carrying this TCR beta chain was counted a single time. The data are from a study of blood T cell repertoires in COVID-19. Sequenced by immunoSEQ multiplex PCR; TCRdb stores in-frame clones only, minus some. This sample has a few hundred thousand clones, with 87% found just once. Allocation to cohorts depended on clinical history reported by the participants. CDR1 is SGHNT, CDR2 YYREEE, per germline (reference sequence). Trimming left V 4 bases short and J 1 base short, with 8 bases between. The CDR3 is 14 residues long. The sequencing input was PBMCs or T cells enriched from blood (not recorded which). The clonotype was recovered from a woman under 30 who had recovered from COVID-19. This chain joins TRBV5-4 and TRBJ2-2; D not resolved. In nucleotides, the CDR3 is TGTGCCAGCAGCCTTCCAGGGAACACCGGGGAGCTGTTTTTT. It encodes CASSLPGNTGELFF.